The present T cell receptor (beta chain) was sequenced within a study of somatic mutations in cytotoxic T cells in rheumatoid arthritis. In the study overall: Certain T-cell populations stained with V beta antibodies were FACS-sorted to nearly 100% purity, and V beta1+ cells were TCRB-sequenced. The study's findings and limits: Per patient, the largest CD8+ clone was found to exceed 20% of CD8+ cells in 8 of 65 cases.

Positively selected by magnetic beads, CD4+ and CD8+ cells were purity-checked by flow cytometry. TCRdb's copy holds only in-frame clones and misses some; the assay was immunoSEQ multiplex PCR. The sample includes some 17,000 clones, about 80% of them seen just once. Points on this clone: Its antigen is not known.

The clonotype originates from an adult with rheumatoid arthritis. Source material: CD8+ T cells sorted from blood.

The CDR3 loop is CASNWPSYEQYF. The CDR3 DNA reads as TGTGCCAGCAATTGGCCGTCCTACGAGCAGTACTTC. The chain has TRBV6-1 and TRBJ2-7; D not resolved. Germline V gene sequence: CDR1 MNHNS, CDR2 SASEGT. There are 12 residues in the CDR3. V was cut by 7 bases and J by 1 base, with 8 bases left in between.